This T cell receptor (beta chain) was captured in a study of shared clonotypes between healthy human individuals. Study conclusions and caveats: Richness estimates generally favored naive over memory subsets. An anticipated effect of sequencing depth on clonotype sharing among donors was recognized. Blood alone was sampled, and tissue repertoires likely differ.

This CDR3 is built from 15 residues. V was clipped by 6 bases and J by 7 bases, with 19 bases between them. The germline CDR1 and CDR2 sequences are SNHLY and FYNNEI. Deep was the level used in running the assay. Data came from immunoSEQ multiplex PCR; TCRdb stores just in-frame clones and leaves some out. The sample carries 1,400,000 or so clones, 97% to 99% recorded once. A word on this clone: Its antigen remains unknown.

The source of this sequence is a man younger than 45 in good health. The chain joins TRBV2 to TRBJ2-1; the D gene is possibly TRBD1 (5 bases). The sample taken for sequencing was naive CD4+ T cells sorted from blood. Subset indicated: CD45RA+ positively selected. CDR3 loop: CASRNRIIPVNEQFF. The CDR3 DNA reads TGTGCCAGCAGGAACAGGATTATCCCTGTGAATGAGCAGTTCTTC.